A single sample gave rise to the 16 T cell receptor beta chains below, sequenced in a study of cytomegalovirus exposure and HLA in healthy donors. Primers for the PCR totalled 60 Vbeta and 13 Jbeta. Assay: immunoSEQ multiplex PCR; the TCRdb copy retains only in-frame clones and omits some. The table includes around 99,000 clones, around 77% detected once. Sequences were obtained from PBMCs. These receptors all stem from a male donor in good health and CMV-seronegative.

The chain employs TRBV5-1 and TRBJ2-3, with 11 positions matching TRBD2. J lost 0 bases, V lost 1 base, and 7 bases had no gene match. CDR3 length equals 18 residues. Germline V CDR1 and CDR2: SGHRS, YFSETQ. Here the CDR3 reads CASSLPTGLAASTDTQYF. For the CDR3, the DNA is TGCGCCAGCAGCTTGCCGACGGGACTAGCGGCAAGCACAGATACGCAGTATTTT. The full variable domain, completed using reference TRBV5-1 and TRBJ2-3, is KAGVTQTPRYLIKTRGQQVTLSCSPISGHRSVSWYQQTPGQGLQFLFEYFSETQRNKGNFPGRFSGRQFSNSRSEMNVSTLELGDSALYLCASSLPTGLAASTDTQYFGPGTRLTVL.

Note on this clone: The germline gene is not matched at one end of the junction; a read error may be the cause. The rearrangement links TRBV6-6 to TRBJ1-2; D gene ambiguous. Germline V CDR1 and CDR2: MNHNY, SVGAGI (reference sequence). The CDR3 contains 12 residues. CDR3 sequence: CASRLRGPAPNF. CDR3 nucleotide sequence: TGTGCCAGCAGATTGAGAGGGCCTGCCCCGAACTTC.

This clone was seen only once. This chain connects TRBV30 to TRBJ2-5, with D perhaps TRBD1 (6 bases). Matching the DNA end better, TRBJ2-7 makes the J call doubtful. Germline assignment: CDR1 GTSNPN and CDR2 SVGIG (reference sequence). This CDR3 has 12 amino acids. The CDR3 is CAWSVTGSEQYF. DNA for the CDR3: TGTGCCTGGAGTGTAACAGGGAGCGAGCAGTACTTC.

The rearrangement links TRBV28 to TRBJ2-7; 7 bases map to TRBD1. This CDR3 is built from 15 residues. Per germline, CDR1 MDHEN and CDR2 SYDVKM. The J segment lost 2 bases and the V segment lost 2 bases, leaving 6 bases of the junction unmatched. As DNA, the CDR3 is TGTGCCAGCAGTTTAAGGGACAGCCTACCCTACGAGCAGTACTTC. Protein sequence: CASSLRDSLPYEQYF.

The rearrangement uses TRBV5-4 and TRBJ2-1, with 16 bases aligning to TRBD2. The CDR3 totals 18 residues. Germline trimming cut 5 bases from V and 8 bases from J; bases unmatched to any gene: 13. CDR1 is SGHNT and CDR2 is YYREEE in the germline V gene (reference sequence). The CDR3 DNA follows: TGTGCCAGCAGGGGGGGACTAGCGGGAGGGGAGGGTGGAGATGAGCAGTTCTTC. The encoded protein is CASRGGLAGGEGGDEQFF.

V and J are TRBV6-1 and TRBJ1-1; 7 bases agree with TRBD1. The trim removed 9 bases at V and 2 bases at J, leaving 6 bases unmatched. Germline CDR1 and CDR2: MNHNS and SASEGT. This CDR3 contains 13 residues. This CDR3 is CASISGGNTEAFF. DNA for the CDR3: TGTGCCAGTATTTCAGGGGGAAACACTGAAGCTTTCTTT.

The V and J genes are TRBV6-5 and TRBJ2-1, with D tentatively TRBD1 (6 bases). Germline V CDR1 and CDR2: MNHEY, SVGAGI. CDR3 length: 15 amino acids. Trimming pared 5 bases from V and 0 bases from J, leaving 11 bases between. Written as DNA, the CDR3 is TGTGCCAGCAGTCTTGGGGGCGGCTCCTACAATGAGCAGTTCTTC. This codes for CASSLGGGSYNEQFF.

The J gene is TRBJ2-7, the V gene TRBV11-2; TRBD1 is a possible D gene (5 bases). Trimming left V 3 bases short and J 9 bases short, with 9 bases between. CDR1 and CDR2 from the germline V gene are SGHAT and FQNNGV. This CDR3 contains 11 residues. In DNA form, the CDR3 reads TGTGCCAGCAGCTTCCCCGACAGGCAGTACTTC. It translates to CASSFPDRQYF.

CDR3 coding DNA: TGCGCCAGCAGCTCCCGGACAGGGTCAAATACGCAGTATTTT. The encoded protein is CASSSRTGSNTQYF. The gene calls are TRBV5-1 and TRBJ2-3; 8 nucleotides match TRBD1. Germline assignment: CDR1 SGHRS and CDR2 YFSETQ. This CDR3 is built from 14 residues. Germline trimming cut 3 bases from V and 7 bases from J; bases unmatched to any gene: 7.

This chain uses TRBV9 with TRBJ2-7; 8 bases fit TRBD1. Trimming took 2 bases from V and 2 from J; bases not matched to a gene: 15. Germline loops: CDR1 SGDLS, CDR2 YYNGEE. The CDR3 contains 18 residues. The CDR3 nucleotides are TGTGCCAGCAGCGTCGGGGGACAGGTAGGTAAAGCGGCCTACGAGCAGTACTTC. Translation gives CASSVGGQVGKAAYEQYF.

This clone was detected once. Written as DNA, the CDR3 is TGCGCCAGCAGGGGACAGGGCGAAGCTTTCTTT. Protein sequence: CASRGQGEAFF. The chain is built from TRBV10-2 and TRBJ1-1; 9 nucleotides agree with TRBD1. Per germline, CDR1 WSHSY and CDR2 SAAADI. V trimming: 6 bases; J trimming: 8 bases; junction bases outside the gene matches: 1. The CDR3 has 11 amino acids.

The gene calls are TRBV11-2 and TRBJ2-7, with TRBD2 matching over 11 bases. V lost 1 base, J lost 3 bases, and 2 bases stayed unmatched. In germline, CDR1 is SGHAT, CDR2 FQNNGV. The CDR3 has 15 amino acids. CDR3 nucleotide sequence: TGTGCCAGCAGCTTAGCGACTAGCGGGAACTACGAGCAGTACTTC. This gives the protein CASSLATSGNYEQYF. Full variable domain (outside the CDR3, taken from reference TRBV11-2 and TRBJ2-7): EAGVAQSPRYKIIEKRQSVAFWCNPISGHATLYWYQQILGQGPKLLIQFQNNGVVDDSQLPKDRFSAERLKGVDSTLKIQPAKLEDSAVYLCASSLATSGNYEQYFGPGTRLTVT.

The chain recombines TRBV19 with TRBJ2-1; 10 bases align to TRBD2. The V segment lost 8 bases and the J segment 7 bases; nucleotides outside the gene matches: 8. This CDR3 has 14 residues. CDR1 and CDR2 from the germline V gene are LNHDA and SQIVND (reference sequence). The CDR3 DNA reads TGTGCCAGTCAAAGCGGGAGGGCCGGGAATGAGCAGTTCTTC. Translating gives CASQSGRAGNEQFF.

This sequence joins TRBV6-1 and TRBJ1-5; D unclear. Germline V lookup: CDR1 MNHNS, CDR2 SASEGT. The V and J ends lost 8 bases and 3 bases respectively, with 11 bases between them. This CDR3 is built from 13 residues. The CDR3 bases are TGTGCCAGCTCTGGGCAGTTCAATCAGCCCCAGCATTTT. Its protein product is CASSGQFNQPQHF.

This clone has a single count. The CDR3 DNA sequence: TGTGCCTTACAGGGGGCAATTAGTGAAAAACTGTTTTTT. Translation: CALQGAISEKLFF. This chain uses TRBV30 with TRBJ1-4, with 9 bases aligning to TRBD1. This CDR3 comprises 13 residues. Unmatched junction bases numbered 7, after V lost 7 bases and J lost 7 bases. From germline, CDR1 is GTSNPN and CDR2 SVGIG (reference sequence).

The chain uses TRBV14 and TRBJ2-1; 8 bases agree with TRBD2. V shed 3 bases and J 8 bases; nucleotides not matched to a gene: 6. The V gene's germline CDR1 is SGHDN and CDR2 FVKESK. This CDR3 has 14 residues. In nucleotides, the CDR3 is TGTGCCAGCAGCCAGGGACTAGACGTATATGAGCAGTTCTTC. Translating it yields CASSQGLDVYEQFF.